What follows is one T cell receptor (beta chain) and its context. The data were produced by immunoSEQ multiplex PCR, yet TCRdb's version contains in-frame clones alone and is incomplete. Here the sample spans 13,000 or so clones, less than 90% being singletons. CDR1 is MDHEN and CDR2 is SYDVKM in the germline V gene. V lost 11 bases and J lost 2, with 16 bases in between. The CDR3 contains 14 residues. This record comes from a study of tumour-infiltrating T cells in Burkitt lymphoma. Study-level background: Productive clonality predicted overall and progression-free survival.

This sequence originates from a human donor with diffuse large B-cell lymphoma. The V call is TRBV28, the J call TRBJ1-5; D possibly corresponds to TRBD1 (5 bases). Sample: tumor tissue. The CDR3 reads CAVRGDSGNQPQHF. In nucleotides, the CDR3 is TGTGCCGTAAGAGGGGATTCTGGCAATCAGCCCCAGCATTTT. Based on the CDR3 plus reference TRBV28 and TRBJ1-5, the full variable domain is DVKVTQSSRYLVKRTGEKVFLECVQDMDHENMFWYRQDPGLGLRLIYFSYDVKMKEKGDIPEGYSVSREKKERFSLILESASTNQTSMYLCAVRGDSGNQPQHFGDGTRLSIL.